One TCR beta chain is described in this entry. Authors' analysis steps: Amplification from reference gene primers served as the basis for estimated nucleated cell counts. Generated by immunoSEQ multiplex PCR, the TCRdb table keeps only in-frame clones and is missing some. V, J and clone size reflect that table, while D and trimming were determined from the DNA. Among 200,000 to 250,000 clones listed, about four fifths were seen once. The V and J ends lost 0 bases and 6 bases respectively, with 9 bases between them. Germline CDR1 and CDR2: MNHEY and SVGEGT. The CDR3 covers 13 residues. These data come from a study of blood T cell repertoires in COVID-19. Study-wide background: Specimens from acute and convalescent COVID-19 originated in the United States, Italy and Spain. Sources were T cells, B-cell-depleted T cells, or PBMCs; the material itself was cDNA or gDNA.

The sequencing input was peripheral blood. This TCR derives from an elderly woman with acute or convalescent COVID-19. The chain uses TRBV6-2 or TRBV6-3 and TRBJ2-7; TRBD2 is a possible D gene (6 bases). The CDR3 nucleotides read TGTGCCAGCAGTTACTCAGGGAGGTTCGAGCAGTACTTC. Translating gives CASSYSGRFEQYF.